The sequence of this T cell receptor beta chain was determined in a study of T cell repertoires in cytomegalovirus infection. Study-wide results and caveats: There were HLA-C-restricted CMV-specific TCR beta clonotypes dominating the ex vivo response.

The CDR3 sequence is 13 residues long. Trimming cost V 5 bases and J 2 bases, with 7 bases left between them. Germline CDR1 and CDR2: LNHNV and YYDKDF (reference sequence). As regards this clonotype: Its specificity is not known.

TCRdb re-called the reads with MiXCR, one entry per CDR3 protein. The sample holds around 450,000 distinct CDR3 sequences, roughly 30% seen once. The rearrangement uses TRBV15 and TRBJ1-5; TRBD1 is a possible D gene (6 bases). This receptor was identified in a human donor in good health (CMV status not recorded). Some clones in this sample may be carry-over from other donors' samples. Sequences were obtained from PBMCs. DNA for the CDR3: TGTGCCACCAGCCCAGGGGGCAATCAGCCCCAGCATTTT. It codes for CATSPGGNQPQHF.